This TCR beta chain was profiled in a study of T-cell memory formation after mild COVID-19 (dated by TCRdb to the early 2020s). With regard to the full study: TCR sequence clusters from the two donors were found to be largely donor specific. The cohort comprised two young, previously healthy adult volunteers, one female and one male. Longitudinal TCRalpha and TCRbeta repertoire sequencing tracked T-cell clones expanding and contracting after mild COVID-19 in a couple of donors.

The V and J ends are trimmed by 4 bases and 7 bases, leaving 14 bases between them. The germline V gene provides CDR1 SGDLS and CDR2 YYNGEE. Reading from cysteine to phenylalanine, the CDR3 counts 14 amino acids. Only CDR3 DNA remains: 42 bases, in frame from the first base. This clonotype was recorded a few times. Its specific antigen is unknown. No base quality values were provided; no much bigger clone lies one nucleotide off. Broad study findings and their caveats: The detection of some responding clones in pre-infection memory suggests that pre-existing cross-reactive memory T cells joined the SARS-CoV-2 response. Contracting CD4+ clones were found mainly in CM and EM memory subsets, while CD8+ clones were enriched in EMRA. Balanced CD4/CD8 phenotypes were observed for clones contracting from day 15 to 85, whereas a bias towards CD4+ was observed for a second wave of clones expanding from day 15 to 37. Only a couple of mild cases were covered by the study, and larger cohorts that include severe cases with pre-infection samples were considered necessary. SARS-CoV-2 specificity was not confirmed for the second-wave clones peaking on day 37.

Instrument on record: Illumina NovaSeq 6000. TCRalpha and TCRbeta cDNA libraries were built by 5'RACE with constant-segment primers, adding sample barcodes and unique molecular identifiers. Trizol reagent was used to extract RNA from every sample. Library amplification was performed in two PCR steps, and a second sample barcode and Illumina TruSeq adapters were introduced in the second step. Sequencing of the libraries was done on an Illumina NovaSeq, producing 2 x 150 bp paired-end reads. The source study handled its data this way. Reads were demultiplexed and collapsed into UMI-guided consensus sequences with migec v1.2.7. With mixcr v2.1.11, UMI consensuses were aligned to TRA and TRB V and J templates and assembled into clonotypes. Expanded or contracted clonotypes were those called significant by both edgeR and NoisET, with noise models trained on biological replicates. For edgeR calls, a false discovery rate-adjusted p below 0.01 and a log2 fold-change threshold of 1 were applied. As an exploratory analysis of dynamics, max-normalized trajectories of the 1000 most abundant clonotypes were examined with PCA combined with hierarchical clustering. Each responding clone was given a CD4 or CD8 phenotype based on the CD4+ and CD8+ repertoires, which had been sequenced separately. TCRdb trimmed the raw reads at Q25, called clones with MiXCR and kept productive beta chains. CDR3 protein duplicates are merged, each entry listing the most common genes and DNA. The V and J calls follow TCRdb's processing rather than the paper's. Within this sample are roughly 350,000 distinct CDR3 sequences, with 20% to 25% of them counted one time only. The top ten hold about an eighth of the sample.

PBMCs were isolated by Ficoll-Paque density gradient centrifugation. What was sequenced was PBMCs or a T cell subset sorted from them (not recorded which). The TCR originated in an adult woman who had mild COVID-19 (a few samples of this study predate the infection). The sample titles of this study are shuffled in the database, so cell type and time point are left out; the donor was told from shared clones. The sequence is built from TRBV9 and TRBJ2-2; perhaps TRBD2 is the D gene, with 6 bases matching. The CDR3 protein: CASSLTRSNGELFF. The sequenced DNA: TGTGCCAGCAGCTTGACTAGGAGTAACGGGGAGCTGTTTTTT.